Below are 21 T cell receptor beta chains sequenced from a single sample in a study of tumor-infiltrating lymphocytes in primary liver carcinoma (dated 2017 in TCRdb). Without any cell sorting, total RNA and DNA were extracted together from 20-30 mg of bulk tissue using the AllPrep DNA/RNA mini kit. The instrument was an Illumina HiSeq 2500. Using a constant-region primer and ProtoScript II reverse transcriptase, TCRbeta-specific cDNA was reverse-transcribed from 450 to 650 ng total RNA. Construction of the TCRbeta libraries relied on three nested rounds of multiplex PCR, following a slightly modified ARM-PCR procedure. Each of the first two PCR rounds ran for nine to eleven cycles and used multiplex TRBV1-TRBV30 forward primers together with a Cbeta reverse primer. The public reads were quality trimmed at Q25 with fastp and then assembled into clones with MiXCR by TCRdb, keeping productive beta chains. Identical CDR3 protein sequences are pooled into one entry, listed with their most common genes and DNA. Present in this sample are approximately 100,000 distinct CDR3 sequences, about 67% of which were seen just once. 12% of the sample rests with the top ten.

The source material was liver tumor tissue from sampling region 2. The sample's cell subset or site label, in plain terms: tumor region T2, inferior pole. Receptors were obtained from a woman aged 60-70 years with primary liver carcinoma and hepatitis B virus infection.

Turning to this clonotype: Given a much more abundant clone one base away, this may be a read error. The CDR3 region has the DNA TGTGCCAGCAGCTCAGAGGAGAACTATGGCTACACCTTC. Its translation: CASSSEENYGYTF. V is TRBV13 and J is TRBJ1-2; no firm D call. Trimming stripped 4 bases from V and 2 bases from J, with 8 bases between. Germline V gene lookup returns CDR1 PRHDT and CDR2 FYEKMQ (reference sequence). There are 13 residues in the CDR3. Full variable domain (rest looked up from reference TRBV13 and TRBJ1-2): AAGVIQSPRHLIKEKRETATLKCYPIPRHDTVYWYQQGPGQDPQFLISFYEKMQSDKGSIPDRFSAQQFSDYHSELNMSSLELGDSALYFCASSSEENYGYTFGSGTRLTVV.

This clonotype was seen ten or more times. This sequence joins TRBV6-6 and TRBJ1-1; 9 bases fit TRBD1. The CDR3 is 15 amino acids. J lost 8 bases, V lost 2 bases, and 9 bases had no gene match. The V gene's germline CDR1 is MNHNY and CDR2 SVGAGI (reference sequence). The CDR3 DNA sequence: TGTGCCAGCAGTTACCGGGACAGGGCGACTAGGGAAGCTTTCTTT. Its protein is CASSYRDRATREAFF.

Comment on this clonotype: The junction and the germline gene differ at one end; a read error may be behind it. V usage is TRBV20-1 and J usage is TRBJ2-5; D is perhaps TRBD2 (6 bases). From germline, CDR1 is DFQATT and CDR2 SNEGSKA (reference sequence). The CDR3 is made up of 17 amino acids. In DNA, the CDR3 is TGCAGTGCTAGAGACCAGACTAACGGGAGCATTGTAGAGATCCAGTACTTC. This codes for CSARDQTNGSIVEIQYF.

Worth noting for this clonotype: Its ends do not fully match the called genes, so a read error is possible. The gene calls are TRBV12-3 or TRBV12-4 and TRBJ2-2; 10 bases match TRBD1. CDR3 length equals 16 residues. CDR3 loop: CANSLPGQGITEERFF. The CDR3 DNA reads TGTGCCAACAGTTTACCGGGACAGGGGATAACCGAGGAGCGGTTTTTT.

About this clonotype: A much larger clone differs by one base, so this may be a read error. The chain employs TRBV28 and TRBJ2-5, with 7 bases that match TRBD1. The CDR3 loop spans 13 amino acids. Germline lookup yields CDR1 MDHEN and CDR2 SYDVKM. The CDR3: CASSRDSQDTQYF. CDR3 DNA: TGTGCCAGCAGTAGGGACAGCCAAGATACCCAGTACTTC.

With respect to this clonotype: The CDR3 carries no conserved terminal phenylalanine or tryptophan, so it likely arises from a read error. The chain is built from TRBV6-5 and TRBJ2-2; 8 bases map to TRBD2. Germline CDR1 is MNHEY and CDR2 is SVGAGI. The CDR3 is 15 amino acids. J was trimmed by 0 bases and V by 7 bases; bases with no gene match: 4. CDR3 region: CASKGLAPNTGELFL. The CDR3 coding sequence is TGTGCCAGCAAAGGACTAGCTCCGAACACCGGGGAGCTGTTTCTT.

The chain couples TRBV5-5 to TRBJ1-1, with unresolved D. In germline, CDR1 is SGHKS, CDR2 YYEKEE (reference sequence). Trimming took off 4 bases at V and 5 bases at J, with 15 bases between the two ends. The CDR3 runs to 14 residues. CDR3 nucleotides: TGTGCCAGCAGCCCCCATTATGGGGATACTGAAGCTTTCTTT. This codes for CASSPHYGDTEAFF.

A word on this clonotype: A read error may produce the germline difference seen at one junction end. V usage is TRBV6-6 and J usage is TRBJ2-7; D possibly corresponds to TRBD2 (5 bases). The V gene's germline CDR1 is MNHNY and CDR2 SVGAGI (reference sequence). The CDR3 loop spans 13 amino acids. The DNA for the CDR3 is TGTGCCAGCAGTTCCGGACTGGTCTACAAGCAGTACTTC. It specifies CASSSGLVYKQYF.

A word on this clonotype: An end of the junction differs from the germline gene, which may be a read error. The rearrangement joins TRBV5-1 to TRBJ2-1; D is perhaps TRBD1 or TRBD2 (5 bases each). The CDR3 runs 15 residues. Germline CDR1 reads SGHRS; CDR2 reads YFSETQ. The DNA of the CDR3 is TGCGCCAACAGCCCTCGGGACCCGCGCCGCAATGAGCAATTCTTC. Protein: CANSPRDPRRNEQFF.

This clonotype has only one observation. Mismatch with germline at one junction end may stem from a read error. This chain's CDR3 is CANSSVYNEQFF. CDR3 in DNA: TGTGCCAACAGTTCGGTCTACAATGAGCAGTTCTTC. The chain has TRBV12-3 or TRBV12-4 and TRBJ2-1; D remains unclear. This CDR3 region has 12 residues.

Remarks on this clonotype: The junction differs from germline at one of its ends, possibly a read error. The genes are TRBV11-3 and TRBJ2-1; no clear D gene. The CDR3 runs to 14 residues. Germline V lookup: CDR1 SGHNT, CDR2 YENEEA. The CDR3 DNA sequence: TGTGCCAGCGGCTTAGATCACGTGGTCAATGAGCAGTTCTTC. It specifies CASGLDHVVNEQFF.

V is TRBV20-1 and J is TRBJ2-1; TRBD2 aligns across 10 bases. Germline CDR1 reads DFQATT; CDR2 reads SNEGSKA (reference sequence). V was pared by 5 bases and J by 3 bases, with 7 bases of the junction left unmatched. This CDR3 has 15 amino acids. The DNA of the CDR3 is TGCAGTGCTGGGGGAGGACTAGCGGACTACAATGAGCAGTTCTTC. This encodes CSAGGGLADYNEQFF.

The rearrangement joins TRBV30 to TRBJ2-1; D is perhaps TRBD2 (6 bases). Germline CDR1 reads GTSNPN; CDR2 reads SVGIG (reference sequence). The CDR3 totals 12 residues. Trimming removed 1 base at V and 8 bases at J, with 9 bases between. For the CDR3, the DNA is TGTGCCTGGAGTGGGGAGGTCCATGAGCAGTTCTTC. Translating it yields CAWSGEVHEQFF.

Points on this clonotype: An end of the junction differs from the germline gene, which may be a read error. The chain has TRBV12-3 or TRBV12-4 and TRBJ2-3, with 7 bases identical to TRBD1. The CDR3 consists of 14 residues. This chain's CDR3 is CARSWTGPADTQCF. The DNA of the CDR3 is TGTGCCAGAAGTTGGACAGGTCCAGCAGATACGCAGTGTTTT.

The chain uses TRBV12-3 or TRBV12-4 and TRBJ2-7; D gene unclear. This CDR3 region has 12 residues. CDR3 in amino acids: CVRSPSSYEQYF. In DNA form, the CDR3 reads TGTGTCCGCAGTCCGAGCTCCTACGAGCAGTACTTC.

This clonotype showed up just a few times. Without the conserved terminal phenylalanine or tryptophan, this CDR3 likely stems from a read error. CDR3 in amino acids: CTSSLASGAGGYGQYL. As DNA, the CDR3 is TGTACCAGCAGCTTAGCGTCGGGGGCAGGAGGCTACGGGCAGTACTTA. The chain has TRBV11-2 and TRBJ2-7; perhaps D is TRBD1 or TRBD2 (6 bases each). This CDR3 comprises 16 residues. Germline V CDR1 and CDR2: SGHAT, FQNNGV.

The chain joins TRBV4-2 to TRBJ1-2; D is possibly TRBD1 (6 bases). Trimming shortened V by 8 bases and J by 6 bases, and 22 bases separated the two germline ends. CDR1 and CDR2 (germline): LGHNA, YNFKEQ. This CDR3 spans 15 amino acids. CDR3 nucleotides: TGTGCCAGCCAAGAACAGGGAAATTGGCTTAATGGCTACACCTTC. Residues: CASQEQGNWLNGYTF.

This clonotype ranks as medium-sized. The chain recombines TRBV11-2 with TRBJ2-6, with a possible D match to TRBD1 (5 bases). The V gene's germline CDR1 is SGHAT and CDR2 FQNNGV. The CDR3 is made up of 18 amino acids. With 2 bases removed from V and 1 base from J, the gap between germline ends came to 15 bases. CDR3 amino acids: CASSLPQGSLSGANVLTF. As DNA, the CDR3 is TGTGCCAGCAGCTTACCCCAGGGTAGTTTGTCTGGGGCCAACGTCCTGACTTTC.

With regard to this clonotype: The CDR3 end shows no conserved phenylalanine or tryptophan, and so a read error is likely. This chain connects TRBV14 to TRBJ2-1; 7 bases align to TRBD2. Germline CDR1 and CDR2: SGHDN and FVKESK. The CDR3 runs 16 residues. CDR3 sequence (DNA): TGTACCAGCAGCCCTCGGGGCGGGAGCTCCCACAATGAGCAGTTCTCC. Amino acid sequence: CTSSPRGGSSHNEQFS.

This clonotype was seen repeatedly, ten times or more. This chain connects TRBV5-4 to TRBJ1-2; tentative D call: TRBD1 (6 bases). The CDR3 sequence is 14 residues long. CDR1 and CDR2 (germline): SGHNT, YYREEE (reference sequence). Trimming removed 4 bases from V and 6 bases from J, with 16 bases in between. The CDR3 spells CASSEIHRENGYTF. The CDR3 DNA reads TGTGCCAGCAGCGAGATCCACAGGGAGAATGGCTACACCTTC.

Note on this clonotype: A junction end diverges from the germline sequence, so it may reflect a read error. V and J are TRBV11-2 and TRBJ2-1; 11 nucleotides agree with TRBD2. The CDR3 has 16 amino acids. From germline, CDR1 is SGHAT and CDR2 FQNNGV. The CDR3 DNA sequence: TGCGCCAGCAGCCCCCGACTAGCGGGAACCTACAGTGAGCAGTTTTTC. Amino acid sequence: CASSPRLAGTYSEQFF.